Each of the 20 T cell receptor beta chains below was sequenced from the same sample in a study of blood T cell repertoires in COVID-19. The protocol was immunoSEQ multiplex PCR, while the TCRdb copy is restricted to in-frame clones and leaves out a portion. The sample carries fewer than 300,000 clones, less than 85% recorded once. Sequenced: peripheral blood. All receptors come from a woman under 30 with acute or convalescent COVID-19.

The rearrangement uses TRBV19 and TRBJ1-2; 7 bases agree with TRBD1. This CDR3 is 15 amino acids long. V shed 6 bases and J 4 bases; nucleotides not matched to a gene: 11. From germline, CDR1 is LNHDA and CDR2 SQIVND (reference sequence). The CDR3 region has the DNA TGTGCCAGTAGATCCCACAGGGGCGCATCCTATGGCTACACCTTC. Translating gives CASRSHRGASYGYTF.

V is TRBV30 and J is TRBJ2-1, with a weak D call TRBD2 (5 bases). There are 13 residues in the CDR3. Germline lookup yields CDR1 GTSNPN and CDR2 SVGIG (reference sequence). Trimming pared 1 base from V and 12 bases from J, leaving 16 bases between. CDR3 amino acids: CAWSARLAAWQFF. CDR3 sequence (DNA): TGTGCCTGGAGTGCCCGTCTAGCCGCATGGCAGTTCTTC.

CDR3 region: CATSDFNRGGYTF. CDR3 nucleotide sequence: TGTGCCACCAGTGATTTTAATCGGGGAGGCTACACCTTC. The chain joins TRBV24-1 to TRBJ1-2; D not certain. Trimming stripped 1 base from V and 8 bases from J, with 10 bases between. Germline-derived CDR1 and CDR2 are KGHDR and SFDVKD. There are 13 residues in the CDR3.

CDR3 nucleotides: TGTGCCAGCAGCTCAAGTGGGGGAGGGCCCTATGAGCAGTTCTTC. It yields the protein CASSSSGGGPYEQFF. This chain links TRBV14 with TRBJ2-1; 7 bases fit TRBD2. After removal of 5 bases from V and 8 bases from J, the junction contained 12 bases not matched to a gene. Looked up from germline, CDR1 is SGHDN and CDR2 is FVKESK. CDR3 size: 15 residues.

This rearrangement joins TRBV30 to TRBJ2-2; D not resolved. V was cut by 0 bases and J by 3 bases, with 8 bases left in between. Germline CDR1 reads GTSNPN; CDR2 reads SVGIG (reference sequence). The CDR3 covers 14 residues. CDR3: CAWSVLRDTGELFF. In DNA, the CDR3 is TGTGCCTGGAGTGTACTCCGGGACACCGGGGAGCTGTTTTTT.

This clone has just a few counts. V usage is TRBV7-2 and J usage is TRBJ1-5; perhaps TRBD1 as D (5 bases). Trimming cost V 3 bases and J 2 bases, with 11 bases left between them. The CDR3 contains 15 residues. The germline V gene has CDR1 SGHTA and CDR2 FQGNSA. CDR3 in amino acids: CASSFVGGGNQPQHF. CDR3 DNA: TGTGCCAGCAGCTTTGTAGGAGGGGGCAATCAGCCCCAGCATTTT.

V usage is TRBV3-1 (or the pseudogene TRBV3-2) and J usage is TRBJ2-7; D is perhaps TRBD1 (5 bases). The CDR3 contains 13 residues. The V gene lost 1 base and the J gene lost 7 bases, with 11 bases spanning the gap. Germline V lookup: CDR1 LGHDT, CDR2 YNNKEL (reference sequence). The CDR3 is CASSQVRGWEQYF. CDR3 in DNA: TGTGCCAGCAGCCAAGTAAGGGGCTGGGAGCAGTACTTC.

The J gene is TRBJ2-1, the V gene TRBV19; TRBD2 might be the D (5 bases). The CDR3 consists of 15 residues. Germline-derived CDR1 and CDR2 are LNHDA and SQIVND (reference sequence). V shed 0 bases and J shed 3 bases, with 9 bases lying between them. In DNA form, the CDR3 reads TGTGCCAGTAGTATAGATAGCGCCGTCTACAATGAGCAGTTCTTC. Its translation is CASSIDSAVYNEQFF.

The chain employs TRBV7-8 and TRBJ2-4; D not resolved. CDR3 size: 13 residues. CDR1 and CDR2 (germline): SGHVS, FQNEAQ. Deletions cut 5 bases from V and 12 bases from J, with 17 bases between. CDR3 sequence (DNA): TGTGCCAGCAGCCAGCCTCCTAGGCCGTATCAGTACTTC. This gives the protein CASSQPPRPYQYF.

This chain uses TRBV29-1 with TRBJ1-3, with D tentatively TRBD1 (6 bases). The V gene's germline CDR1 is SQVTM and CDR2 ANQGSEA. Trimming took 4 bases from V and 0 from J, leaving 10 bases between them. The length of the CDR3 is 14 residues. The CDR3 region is CSVARDNSGNTIYF. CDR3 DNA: TGCAGCGTTGCCCGGGACAACTCTGGAAACACCATATATTTT.

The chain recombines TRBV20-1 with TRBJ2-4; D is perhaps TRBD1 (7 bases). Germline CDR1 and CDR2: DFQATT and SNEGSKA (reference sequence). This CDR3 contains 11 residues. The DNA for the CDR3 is TGCGGGGGGACAGTAAATAACATTCAGTACTTC. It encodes CGGTVNNIQYF.

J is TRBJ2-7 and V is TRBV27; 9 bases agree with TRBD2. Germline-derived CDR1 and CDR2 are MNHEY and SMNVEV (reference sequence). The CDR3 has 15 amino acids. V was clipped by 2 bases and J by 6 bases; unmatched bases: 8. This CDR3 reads CASSLVREGPGEQYF. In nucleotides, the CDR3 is TGTGCCAGCAGTTTAGTGCGGGAGGGCCCGGGCGAGCAGTACTTC.

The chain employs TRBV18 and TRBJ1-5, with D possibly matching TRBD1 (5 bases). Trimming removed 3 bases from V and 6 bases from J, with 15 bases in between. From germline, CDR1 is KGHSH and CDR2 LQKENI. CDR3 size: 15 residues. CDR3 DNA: TGTGCCAGCTCACCCGGACCGGGGGTTGGTCAGCCCCAGCATTTT. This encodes CASSPGPGVGQPQHF.

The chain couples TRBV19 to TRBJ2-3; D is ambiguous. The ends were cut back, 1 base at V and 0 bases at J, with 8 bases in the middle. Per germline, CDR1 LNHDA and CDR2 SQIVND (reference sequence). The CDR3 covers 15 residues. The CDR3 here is CASSIVDSSTDTQYF. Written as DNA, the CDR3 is TGTGCCAGTAGTATAGTCGACTCTAGCACAGATACGCAGTATTTT.

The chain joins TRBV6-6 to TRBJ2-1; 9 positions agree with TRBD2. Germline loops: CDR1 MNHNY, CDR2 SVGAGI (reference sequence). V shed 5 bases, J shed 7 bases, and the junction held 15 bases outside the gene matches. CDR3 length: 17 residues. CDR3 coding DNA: TGTGCCAGCAGTCCGGCAAGTCGAGCGGGAGGTGAGAATGAGCAGTTCTTC. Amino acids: CASSPASRAGGENEQFF.

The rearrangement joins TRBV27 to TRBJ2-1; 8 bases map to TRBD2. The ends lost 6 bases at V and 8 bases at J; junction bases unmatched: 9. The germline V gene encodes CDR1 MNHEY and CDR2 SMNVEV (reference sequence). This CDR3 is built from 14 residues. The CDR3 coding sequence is TGTGCCAGCAGACCGGGACTAGGGGTCTATGAGCAGTTCTTC. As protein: CASRPGLGVYEQFF.

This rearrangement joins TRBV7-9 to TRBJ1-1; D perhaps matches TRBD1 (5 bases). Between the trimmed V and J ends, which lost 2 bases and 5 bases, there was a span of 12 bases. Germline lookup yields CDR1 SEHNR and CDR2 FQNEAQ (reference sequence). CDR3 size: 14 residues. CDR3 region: CASSLQGARTEAFF. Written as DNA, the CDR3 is TGTGCCAGCAGCTTACAAGGGGCGCGGACTGAAGCTTTCTTT.

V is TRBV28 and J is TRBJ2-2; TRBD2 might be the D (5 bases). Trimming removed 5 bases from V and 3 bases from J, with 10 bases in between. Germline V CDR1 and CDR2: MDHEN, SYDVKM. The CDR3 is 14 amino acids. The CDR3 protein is CASSPPGYTGELFF. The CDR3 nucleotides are TGTGCCAGCAGTCCCCCGGGGTACACCGGGGAGCTGTTTTTT.

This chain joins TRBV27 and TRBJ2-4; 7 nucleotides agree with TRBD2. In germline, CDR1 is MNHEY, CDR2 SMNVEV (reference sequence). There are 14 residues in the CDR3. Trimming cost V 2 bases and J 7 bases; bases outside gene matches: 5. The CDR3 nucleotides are TGTGCCAGCAGTTTAGGGGGAGGGGAGAACATTCAGTACTTC. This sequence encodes CASSLGGGENIQYF.

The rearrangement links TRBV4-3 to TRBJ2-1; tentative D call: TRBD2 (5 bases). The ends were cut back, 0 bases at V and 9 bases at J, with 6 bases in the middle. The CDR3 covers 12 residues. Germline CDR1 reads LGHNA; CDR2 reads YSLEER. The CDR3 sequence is CASSQDTSEQFF. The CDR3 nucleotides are TGCGCCAGCAGCCAAGACACTAGTGAGCAGTTCTTC.